This T cell receptor beta chain was retrieved from a study of cytomegalovirus exposure and HLA in healthy donors. Study findings and constraints: There were 150 to 200 TCR beta chains listed as cytomegalovirus-associated. In vitro assays verified that a few CMV-associated chains recognized CMV antigens specifically.

The validation cohort, a group of over a hundred subjects, included the donors and was separate from the roughly 670-subject first cohort. As to this clone: Its antigen is unidentified.

Assay: immunoSEQ multiplex PCR; the TCRdb copy retains only in-frame clones and omits some. The table includes roughly 150,000 clones, 85% detected once. The V end was cut by 5 bases, the J end by 1 base, with 11 bases between. The CDR3 spans 15 residues. Germline CDR1 is SGHTA and CDR2 is FQGNSA. The V call is TRBV7-2, the J call TRBJ1-4; D might be TRBD1 (6 bases). The TCR was taken from a man aged 25-45 years in good health and CMV-seropositive. Sequencing was performed on PBMCs. CDR3 sequence (DNA): TGTGCCAGCAGCAGACAGGTCCGAACTAATGAAAAACTGTTTTTT. This translates into CASSRQVRTNEKLFF.